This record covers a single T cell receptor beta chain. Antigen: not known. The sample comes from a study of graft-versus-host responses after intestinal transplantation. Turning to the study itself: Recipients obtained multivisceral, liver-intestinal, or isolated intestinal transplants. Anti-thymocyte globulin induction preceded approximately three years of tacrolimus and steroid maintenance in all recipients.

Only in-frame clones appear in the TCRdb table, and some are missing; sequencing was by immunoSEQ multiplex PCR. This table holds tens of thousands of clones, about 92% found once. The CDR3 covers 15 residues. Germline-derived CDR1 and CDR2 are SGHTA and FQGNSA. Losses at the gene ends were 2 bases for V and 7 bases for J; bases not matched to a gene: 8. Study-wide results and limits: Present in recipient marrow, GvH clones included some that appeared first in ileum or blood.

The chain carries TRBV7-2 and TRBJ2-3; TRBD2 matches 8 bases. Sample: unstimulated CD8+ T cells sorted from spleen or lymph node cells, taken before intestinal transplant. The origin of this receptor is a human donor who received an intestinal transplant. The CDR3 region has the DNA TGTGCCAGCAGCTTACTGGCGGGGGGTCCGAATACGCAGTATTTT. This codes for CASSLLAGGPNTQYF. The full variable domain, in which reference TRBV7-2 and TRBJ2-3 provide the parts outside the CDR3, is GAGVSQSPSNKVTEKGKDVELRCDPISGHTALYWYRQSLGQGLEFLIYFQGNSAPDKSGLPSDRFSAERTGGSVSTLTIQRTQQEDSAVYLCASSLLAGGPNTQYFGPGTRLTVL.